What follows is one T cell receptor beta chain and its context. As yet, its antigen is unknown. This sample is part of a study of shared clonotypes between healthy human individuals. Overall study context: The composition of the donors was two women and a few men aged 18 to 49. The study's findings and limits: It was anticipated that sequencing depth would influence how many clonotypes donors shared.

The repertoire was sequenced with immunoSEQ multiplex PCR; TCRdb's copy has only in-frame clones and lacks some. The sample has some 2.1 million clones, just under 95% seen once; the top ten hold about 1.7%. This CDR3 is built from 16 residues. V gave up 1 base and J gave up 3 bases, with 15 bases separating them. The germline CDR1 and CDR2 sequences are SNHLY and FYNNEI. Naive CD8 cells were CD45RO-negative, positively selected for CCR7, excluding terminally differentiated effector memory CD45RA+ cells. This chain uses TRBV2 with TRBJ1-2; D might be TRBD1 (5 bases). Sample: naive CD8+ T cells from PBMCs. The TCR comes from a man aged 18 to 35 in good health. Some clones in this sample may be carry-over from other donors' samples. The CDR3 region has the DNA TGTGCCAGCAGTGAAGGAGTAGATCTCAGGGACTATGGCTACACCTTC. Its translation: CASSEGVDLRDYGYTF.